Reported below is one TCR beta chain. This sample was included in a study of human T cells and chemical hapten exposure. The wider study: Cases of alopecia areata, totalis or universalis occurred in a predominantly female patient group.

The CDR3 spans 17 residues. Trimming cost V 4 bases and J 3 bases, with 20 bases left between them. Germline assignment: CDR1 MNHEY and CDR2 SVGAGI. TCRdb re-called the RACE reads with MiXCR, one entry per CDR3 protein. The data hold tens of thousands of distinct CDR3 sequences, with around 10% observed a single time. Time point given: patch test 1, 2 weeks after DPC sensitization. Treatment given: therapeutic diphenylcyclopropenone sensitization with weekly scalp DPC. The chain links TRBV6-5 to TRBJ2-3, with D tentatively TRBD1 or TRBD2 (5 bases each). The clonotype was recovered from a woman between 40 and 50 years old with alopecia areata. Some clones in this sample may be carry-over from other donors' samples. The sample here was whole blood, taken in connection with sensitization to the hapten diphenylcyclopropenone (DPC). The CDR3 DNA sequence: TGTGCCAGCAGTTTGGGGAGCCTGGGGCGACGGACAGATACGCAGTATTTT. Its translation is CASSLGSLGRRTDTQYF.